The next 13 T cell receptor beta chains were all read from a single sample in a study of regulatory T cells in long-lasting Graves disease. Time point here: newly diagnosed GD, antithyroid drugs for less than 3 months. Extracted RNA from PBMCs served as the source of the TCR library. Investigators prepared the TCR beta libraries by applying iRepertoire HTBI primers and Arm-PCR of CDR3 regions. TCRdb reprocessed the multiplex PCR reads via MiXCR and lists one record per CDR3 protein. The data contain under 700,000 distinct CDR3 sequences, roughly a sixth of them seen just once; the ten biggest clones take up around 25%. This sample also belongs to another study, concerning T cells in Graves' hyperthyroidism and ophthalmopathy.

This specimen was peripheral blood mononuclear cells (PBMCs), taken at new diagnosis, from a patient treated with antithyroid drugs. All receptors come from a woman aged 35-60 years with Graves disease.

The V call is TRBV6-1, the J call TRBJ2-1; D is undetermined. Trimming stripped 6 bases from V and 2 bases from J, with 11 bases between. CDR1 is MNHNS and CDR2 is SASEGT in the germline V gene. This CDR3 is 14 amino acids long. This CDR3 is CASSDTETYNEQFF. CDR3 nucleotides: TGTGCCAGCAGCGACACGGAAACCTACAATGAGCAGTTCTTC.

This clonotype was observed a handful of times. The CDR3 DNA reads TGTGCCAGCAGGCTAGGCTCGGGGGGGGCTAGCACAGATACGCAGTATTTT. Translation gives CASRLGSGGASTDTQYF. The chain links TRBV7-9 to TRBJ2-3; the match to TRBD2 covers 8 bases. The CDR3 is 17 amino acids. With V trimmed by 6 bases and J by 0 bases, 11 bases remained unmatched. Germline V gene lookup returns CDR1 SEHNR and CDR2 FQNEAQ (reference sequence).

This clonotype was seen ten or more times. The gene calls are TRBV7-9 and TRBJ1-1; D call uncertain. Trimming shortened V by 1 base and J by 11 bases, and 5 bases separated the two germline ends. CDR3 size: 10 residues. Germline V gene sequence: CDR1 SEHNR, CDR2 FQNEAQ (reference sequence). This CDR3 reads CASSLVAAFF. The CDR3, as DNA: TGTGCCAGCAGCTTAGTCGCGGCTTTCTTT. The full variable domain, its missing parts supplied by reference TRBV7-9 and TRBJ1-1, is DTGVSQNPRHKITKRGQNVTFRCDPISEHNRLYWYRQTLGQGPEFLTYFQNEAQLEKSRLLSDRFSAERPKGSFSTLEIQRTEQGDSAMYLCASSLVAAFFGQGTRLTVV.

This clonotype showed up many times. The chain links TRBV2 to TRBJ1-2; TRBD1 might be the D (6 bases). The CDR3 spans 15 residues. V was shortened by 6 bases and J by 0 bases, with 14 bases between the two germline ends. Germline CDR1 and CDR2: SNHLY and FYNNEI. The CDR3 here is CASSRSTGANYGYTF. CDR3 nucleotides: TGTGCCAGCAGCCGATCGACAGGTGCTAACTATGGCTACACCTTC.

This clonotype came up a few times. As DNA, the CDR3 is TGCAGTGCTAGAAGGACAGTCAACTATGGCTACACCTTC. As protein: CSARRTVNYGYTF. The V and J genes are TRBV20-1 and TRBJ1-2, with a weak D call TRBD1 (6 bases). Germline V gene lookup returns CDR1 DFQATT and CDR2 SNEGSKA (reference sequence). CDR3 length: 13 amino acids. V gave up 2 bases and J gave up 2 bases, with 9 bases separating them.

This clonotype was recorded many times. The V gene is TRBV2, the J gene TRBJ2-7, with D perhaps TRBD1 or TRBD2 (6 bases each). CDR3 length: 14 residues. Trimming removed 3 bases at V and 2 bases at J, with 11 bases between. The V gene's germline CDR1 is SNHLY and CDR2 FYNNEI. For the CDR3, the DNA is TGTGCCAGCAGTGAGGGGGGCACAACCTACGAGCAGTACTTC. Its protein product is CASSEGGTTYEQYF.

J is TRBJ1-1 and V is TRBV12-3 or TRBV12-4, with 11 positions matching TRBD1. The CDR3 sequence is 13 residues long. The trim removed 8 bases at V and 5 bases at J, leaving 4 bases unmatched. CDR3 coding DNA: TGTGCCAGCCCCCGGGACAGGGGGACTGAAGCTTTCTTT. As protein: CASPRDRGTEAFF.

This clonotype was picked up many times. This sequence joins TRBV5-1 and TRBJ1-1; no reliable D call. V was cut by 7 bases and J by 0 bases, with 10 bases left in between. CDR1 is SGHRS and CDR2 is YFSETQ in the germline V gene. This CDR3 is 13 amino acids long. The CDR3 bases are TGCGCCAGCCGGGCCATCTTGAACACTGAAGCTTTCTTT. Its protein is CASRAILNTEAFF. Complete variable domain (other parts from reference TRBV5-1 and TRBJ1-1): KAGVTQTPRYLIKTRGQQVTLSCSPISGHRSVSWYQQTPGQGLQFLFEYFSETQRNKGNFPGRFSGRQFSNSRSEMNVSTLELGDSALYLCASRAILNTEAFFGQGTRLTVV.

The chain has TRBV6-1 and TRBJ2-7; tentative D call: TRBD2 (5 bases). The V gene lost 6 bases and the J gene lost 3 bases, with 15 bases spanning the gap. The CDR3 length is 14 residues. CDR1 and CDR2 from the germline V gene are MNHNS and SASEGT. CDR3 loop: CASSPTTQLYEQYF. In nucleotides, the CDR3 is TGTGCCAGCAGCCCGACTACCCAACTCTACGAGCAGTACTTC.

In regard to this clonotype: Given a much more abundant clone one base away, this may be a read error. V and J are TRBV12-3 or TRBV12-4 and TRBJ1-1, with 9 positions matching TRBD1. J lost 3 bases, V lost 8 bases, and 4 bases had no gene match. The length of the CDR3 is 13 residues. The CDR3 protein is CASWDRVDTEAFF. The CDR3 nucleotides read TGTGCCAGCTGGGACAGGGTGGACACTGAAGCTTTCTTT.

Notes on this clonotype: The junction departs from germline at one end; a sequencing error may be responsible. The chain links TRBV10-3 to TRBJ1-6; D unclear. CDR1 ENHRY and CDR2 SYGVKD come from the germline V gene. The CDR3 is 13 residues long. The chain's CDR3 is CAINEGTHSPLHF. In DNA form, the CDR3 reads TGTGCCATCAATGAGGGAACGCATTCACCCCTCCACTTT.

This clonotype was recorded many times. The V gene is TRBV5-1, the J gene TRBJ1-6; 7 bases line up with TRBD1. From germline, CDR1 is SGHRS and CDR2 YFSETQ. The CDR3 has 16 residues. The junction had 9 bases not matched to a gene; V was cut back by 1 base and J by 8 bases. The chain's CDR3 is CASSLNAGTDYSPLHF. The CDR3 DNA sequence: TGCGCCAGCAGCTTGAACGCCGGGACAGATTATTCACCCCTCCACTTT.

This clonotype was seen repeatedly, ten times or more. This sequence joins TRBV2 and TRBJ2-3, with TRBD2 matching 7 bases. The CDR3 contains 17 residues. The J segment lost 0 bases and the V segment lost 7 bases, leaving 13 bases of the junction unmatched. Germline loops: CDR1 SNHLY, CDR2 FYNNEI. CDR3 nucleotide sequence: TGTGCCAGCATGGATCCGCCGGGACTACTAAGCACAGATACGCAGTATTTT. Encoded protein: CASMDPPGLLSTDTQYF.